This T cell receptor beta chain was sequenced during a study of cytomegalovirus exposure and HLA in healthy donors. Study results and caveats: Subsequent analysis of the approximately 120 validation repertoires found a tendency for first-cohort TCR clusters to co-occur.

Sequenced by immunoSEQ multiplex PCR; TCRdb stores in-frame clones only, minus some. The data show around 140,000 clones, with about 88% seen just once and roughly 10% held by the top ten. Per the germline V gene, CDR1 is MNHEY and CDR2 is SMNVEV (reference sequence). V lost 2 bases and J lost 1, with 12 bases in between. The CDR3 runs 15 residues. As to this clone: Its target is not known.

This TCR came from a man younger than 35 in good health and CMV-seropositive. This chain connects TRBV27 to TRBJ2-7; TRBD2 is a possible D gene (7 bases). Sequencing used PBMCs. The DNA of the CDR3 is TGTGCCAGCAGTTTACGGGGGGCCATGTCCTACGAGCAGTACTTC. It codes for CASSLRGAMSYEQYF.